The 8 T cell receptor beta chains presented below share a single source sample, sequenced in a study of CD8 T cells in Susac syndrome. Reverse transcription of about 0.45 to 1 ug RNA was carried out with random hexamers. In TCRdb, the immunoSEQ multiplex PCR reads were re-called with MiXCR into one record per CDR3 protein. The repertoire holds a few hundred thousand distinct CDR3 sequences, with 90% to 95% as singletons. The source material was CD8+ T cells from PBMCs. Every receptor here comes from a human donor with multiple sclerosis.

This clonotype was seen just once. The CDR3 DNA follows: TGCGCCAGCAGCCAAGGGTATAGCGGGAGCTCCTACGAGCAGTACTTC. Its protein is CASSQGYSGSSYEQYF. V gene TRBV4-3 combines with J gene TRBJ2-7, with 9 bases fitting TRBD2. V shed 1 base and J 0 bases; nucleotides not matched to a gene: 4. The V gene's germline CDR1 is LGHNA and CDR2 YSLEER. The CDR3 has 16 amino acids.

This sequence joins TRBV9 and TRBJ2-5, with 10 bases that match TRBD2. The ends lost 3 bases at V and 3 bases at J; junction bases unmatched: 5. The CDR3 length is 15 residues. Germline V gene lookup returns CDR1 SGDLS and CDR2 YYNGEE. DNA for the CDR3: TGTGCCAGCAGCGAGGGGACTAGCGTAAAAGAGACCCAGTACTTC. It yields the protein CASSEGTSVKETQYF.

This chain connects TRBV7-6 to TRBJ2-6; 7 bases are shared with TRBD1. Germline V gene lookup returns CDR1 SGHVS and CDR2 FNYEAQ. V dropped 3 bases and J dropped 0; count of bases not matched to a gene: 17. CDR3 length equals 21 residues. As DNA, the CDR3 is TGTGCCAGCAGCTTTTTAAGAGGGACGGACAGGTCCTCCTCTGGGGCCAACGTCCTGACTTTC. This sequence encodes CASSFLRGTDRSSSGANVLTF.

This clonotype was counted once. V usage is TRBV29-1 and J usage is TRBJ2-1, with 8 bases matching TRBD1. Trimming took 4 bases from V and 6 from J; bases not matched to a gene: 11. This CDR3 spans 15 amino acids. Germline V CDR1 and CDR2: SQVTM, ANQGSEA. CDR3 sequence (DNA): TGCAGCGTTGGTATAAGGGACAGGAGGAGCAATGAGCAGTTCTTC. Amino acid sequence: CSVGIRDRRSNEQFF.

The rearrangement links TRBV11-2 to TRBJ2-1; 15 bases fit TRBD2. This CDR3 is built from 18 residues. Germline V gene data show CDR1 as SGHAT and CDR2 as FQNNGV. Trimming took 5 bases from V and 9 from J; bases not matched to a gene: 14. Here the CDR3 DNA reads TGTGCCAGCAGCAACGCCGGACTAGCGGGGGGGCCTATGGGTGAGCAGTTCTTC. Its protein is CASSNAGLAGGPMGEQFF.

The CDR3 loop reads CASSATGRTNTEAFF. CDR3 sequence (DNA): TGTGCCAGCAGCGCGACAGGGAGAACTAACACTGAAGCTTTCTTT. The J gene is TRBJ1-1, the V gene TRBV7-9; 7 nucleotides align to TRBD1. The CDR3 covers 15 residues. Germline CDR1 SEHNR, CDR2 FQNEAQ (reference sequence). The V gene end was trimmed by 5 bases and the J gene end by 2 bases; junction bases not matched to a gene: 8.

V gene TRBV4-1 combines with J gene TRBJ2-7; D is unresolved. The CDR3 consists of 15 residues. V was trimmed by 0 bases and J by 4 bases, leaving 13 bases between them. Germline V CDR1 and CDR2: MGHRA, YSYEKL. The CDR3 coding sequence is TGCGCCAGCAGCCAAGATGGAAATCCCGTGTACGAGCAGTACTTC. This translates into CASSQDGNPVYEQYF.

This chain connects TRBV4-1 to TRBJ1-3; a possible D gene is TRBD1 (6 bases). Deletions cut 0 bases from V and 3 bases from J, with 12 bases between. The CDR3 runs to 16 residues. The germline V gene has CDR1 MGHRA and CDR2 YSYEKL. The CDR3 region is CASSQDPGAVGNTIYF. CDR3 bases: TGCGCCAGCAGCCAAGATCCGGGGGCGGTTGGAAACACCATATATTTT.